This T cell receptor (beta chain) originates from a study of beta chain features in type 1 diabetes. On this clone: Its cognate antigen is unknown.

V was clipped by 9 bases and J by 2 bases; unmatched bases: 11. This CDR3 contains 17 residues. The germline V gene has CDR1 MDHEN and CDR2 SYDVKM. Findings and caveats of the study: The influence of HLA type on TCRB rearrangement stayed undetermined.

About 100 mL of blood, on average, came from one heparinised draw per donor. Cells sorted by CD45RO/CCR7/CD25/CD127/CD95/CD27 comprised CD4+ naive, central memory, regulatory and stem cell-like memory cells. Expressed TCRB transcripts were sequenced after all isolated RNA was converted to cDNA. About a million reads per sample were averaged for stem cell-like memory samples. TCRdb keeps only in-frame clones here, not all; method: immunoSEQ multiplex PCR. Here the sample spans under 20,000 clones, over 45% being singletons. This sequence originates from a young woman in good health. The genes are TRBV28 and TRBJ2-5; 14 nucleotides agree with TRBD2. Sequenced input: stem cell memory CD4+ T cells from blood. The CDR3 nucleotides read TGTGCCAGTTCCCCAGGGGGGACTAGCGGGGGTCAAGAGACCCAGTACTTC. Translating gives CASSPGGTSGGQETQYF.